The clone carrying this TCR beta chain was observed once. The ends lost 1 base at V and 1 base at J; junction bases unmatched: 4. The CDR3 contains 15 residues. Germline V CDR1 and CDR2: SGHRS, YFSETQ. These data are taken from a study of blood T cell repertoires in COVID-19. The repertoire was sequenced with immunoSEQ multiplex PCR; TCRdb's copy has only in-frame clones and lacks some. The sample shows 270,000 or so clones, just under 90% of them seen only once. Patients from Seattle were sampled longitudinally, starting during active infection. This clonotype was sampled from a woman younger than 45 with COVID-19, enrolled during active disease. The chain employs TRBV5-1 and TRBJ1-2; 7 bases are a match to TRBD1. Material for sequencing was peripheral blood. DNA of the CDR3: TGCGCCAGCAGCTTGCGGACAGGAAATAACTATGGCTACACCTTC. The encoded protein is CASSLRTGNNYGYTF.